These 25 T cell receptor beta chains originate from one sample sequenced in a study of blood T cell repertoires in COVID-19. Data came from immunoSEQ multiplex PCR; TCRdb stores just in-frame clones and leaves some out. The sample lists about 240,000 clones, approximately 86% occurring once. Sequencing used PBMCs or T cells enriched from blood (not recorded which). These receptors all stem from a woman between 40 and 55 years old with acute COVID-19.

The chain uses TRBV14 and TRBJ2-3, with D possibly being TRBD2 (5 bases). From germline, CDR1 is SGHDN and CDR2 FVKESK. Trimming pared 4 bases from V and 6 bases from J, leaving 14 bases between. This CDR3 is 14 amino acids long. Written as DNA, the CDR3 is TGTGCCAGCAGCCTGCGGAGGAGCGAGGATACGCAGTATTTT. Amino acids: CASSLRRSEDTQYF.

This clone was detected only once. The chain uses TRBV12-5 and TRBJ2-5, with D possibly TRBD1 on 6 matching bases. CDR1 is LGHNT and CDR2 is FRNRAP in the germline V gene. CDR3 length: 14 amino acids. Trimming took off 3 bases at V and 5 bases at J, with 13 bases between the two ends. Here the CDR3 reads CASGFGPGDETQYF. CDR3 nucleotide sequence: TGTGCTAGTGGTTTTGGTCCAGGGGATGAGACCCAGTACTTC.

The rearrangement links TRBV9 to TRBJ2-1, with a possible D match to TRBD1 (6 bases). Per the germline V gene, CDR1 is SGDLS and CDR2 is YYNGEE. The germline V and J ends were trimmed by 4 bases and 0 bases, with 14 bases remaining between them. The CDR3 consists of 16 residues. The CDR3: CASSPRGVSSYNEQFF. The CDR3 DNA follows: TGTGCCAGCAGCCCCAGGGGAGTTAGCTCCTACAATGAGCAGTTCTTC. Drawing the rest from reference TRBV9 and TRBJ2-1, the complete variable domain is DSGVTQTPKHLITATGQRVTLRCSPRSGDLSVYWYQQSLDQGLQFLIQYYNGEERAKGNILERFSAQQFPDLHSELNLSSLELGDSALYFCASSPRGVSSYNEQFFGPGTRLTVL.

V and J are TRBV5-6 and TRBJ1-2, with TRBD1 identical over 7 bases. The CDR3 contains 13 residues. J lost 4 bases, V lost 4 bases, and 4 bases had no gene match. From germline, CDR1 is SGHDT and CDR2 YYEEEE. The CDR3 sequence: CASSTSGGYGYTF. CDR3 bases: TGTGCCAGCAGCACATCAGGGGGCTATGGCTACACCTTC.

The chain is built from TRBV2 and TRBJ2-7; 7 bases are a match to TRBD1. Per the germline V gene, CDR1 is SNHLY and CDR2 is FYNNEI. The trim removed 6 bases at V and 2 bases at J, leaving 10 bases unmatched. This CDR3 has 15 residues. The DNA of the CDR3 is TGTGCCAGCAGCAAGGACAGGAGTACTACCTACGAGCAGTACTTC. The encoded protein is CASSKDRSTTYEQYF.

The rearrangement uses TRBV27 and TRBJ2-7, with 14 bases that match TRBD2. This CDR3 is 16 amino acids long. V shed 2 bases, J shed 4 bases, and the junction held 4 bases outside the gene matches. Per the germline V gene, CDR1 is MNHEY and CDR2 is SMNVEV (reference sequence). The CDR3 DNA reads TGTGCCAGCAGTTTAAAGGGACTAGCGGGAGCTTACGAGCAGTACTTC. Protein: CASSLKGLAGAYEQYF.

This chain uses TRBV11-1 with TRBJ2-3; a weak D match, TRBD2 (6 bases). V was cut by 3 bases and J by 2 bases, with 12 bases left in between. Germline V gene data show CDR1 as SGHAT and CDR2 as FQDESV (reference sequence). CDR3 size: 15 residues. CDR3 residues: CASSFLGGATDTQYF. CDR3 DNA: TGTGCCAGCAGCTTTTTGGGGGGTGCCACAGATACGCAGTATTTT.

CDR3 amino acids: CASSTRGSNQPQHF. The CDR3 DNA reads TGTGCCAGCAGCACCCGGGGTAGCAATCAGCCCCAGCATTTT. The J gene is TRBJ1-5, the V gene TRBV11-2; D unclear. The CDR3 runs 14 residues. CDR1 is SGHAT, CDR2 FQNNGV, per germline. V was trimmed by 5 bases and J by 0 bases, leaving 8 bases between them. The variable domain in full, completed from reference TRBV11-2 and TRBJ1-5, reads EAGVAQSPRYKIIEKRQSVAFWCNPISGHATLYWYQQILGQGPKLLIQFQNNGVVDDSQLPKDRFSAERLKGVDSTLKIQPAKLEDSAVYLCASSTRGSNQPQHFGDGTRLSIL.

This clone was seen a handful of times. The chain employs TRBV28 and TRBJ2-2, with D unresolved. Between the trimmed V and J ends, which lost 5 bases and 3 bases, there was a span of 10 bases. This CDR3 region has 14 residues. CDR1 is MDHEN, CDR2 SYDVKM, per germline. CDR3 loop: CASSNAIYTGELFF. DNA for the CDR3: TGTGCCAGCAGTAATGCTATTTACACCGGGGAGCTGTTTTTT.

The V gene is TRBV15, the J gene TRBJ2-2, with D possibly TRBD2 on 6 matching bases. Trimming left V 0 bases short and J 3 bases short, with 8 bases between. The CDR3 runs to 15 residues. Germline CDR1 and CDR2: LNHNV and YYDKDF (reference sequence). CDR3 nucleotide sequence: TGTGCCACCAGCAGAGATTTAGCGGACACCGGGGAGCTGTTTTTT. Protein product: CATSRDLADTGELFF.

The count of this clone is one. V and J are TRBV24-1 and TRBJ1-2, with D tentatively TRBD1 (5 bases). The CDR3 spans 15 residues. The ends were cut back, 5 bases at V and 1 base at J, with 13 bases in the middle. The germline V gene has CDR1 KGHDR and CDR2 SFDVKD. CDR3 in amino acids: CATSGQRPNNYGYTF. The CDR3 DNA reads TGTGCCACCAGTGGACAGAGACCGAATAACTATGGCTACACCTTC.

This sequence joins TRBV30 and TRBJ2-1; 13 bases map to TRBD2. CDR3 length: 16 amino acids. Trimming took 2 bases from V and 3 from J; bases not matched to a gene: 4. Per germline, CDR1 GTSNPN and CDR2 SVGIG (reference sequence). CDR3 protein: CAWSSGLAGIYNEQFF. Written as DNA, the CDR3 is TGTGCCTGGAGTTCGGGACTAGCGGGAATCTACAATGAGCAGTTCTTC. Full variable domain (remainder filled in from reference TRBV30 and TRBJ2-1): SQTIHQWPATLVQPVGSPLSLECTVEGTSNPNLYWYRQAAGRGLQLLFYSVGIGQISSEVPQNLSASRPQDRQFILSSKKLLLSDSGFYLCAWSSGLAGIYNEQFFGPGTRLTVL.

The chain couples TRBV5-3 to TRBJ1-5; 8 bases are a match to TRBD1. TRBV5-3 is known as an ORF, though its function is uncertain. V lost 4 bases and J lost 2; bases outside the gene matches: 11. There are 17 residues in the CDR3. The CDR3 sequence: CARSPDRATNCNQPQHF. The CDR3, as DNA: TGTGCCAGAAGCCCGGACAGGGCGACCAACTGCAATCAGCCCCAGCATTTT.

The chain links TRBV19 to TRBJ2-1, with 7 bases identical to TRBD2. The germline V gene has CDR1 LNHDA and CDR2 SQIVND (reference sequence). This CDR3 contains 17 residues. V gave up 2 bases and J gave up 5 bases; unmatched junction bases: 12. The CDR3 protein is CASSIHLLAGSNNEQFF. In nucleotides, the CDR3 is TGTGCCAGTAGTATACACCTCTTAGCGGGTTCTAACAATGAGCAGTTCTTC.

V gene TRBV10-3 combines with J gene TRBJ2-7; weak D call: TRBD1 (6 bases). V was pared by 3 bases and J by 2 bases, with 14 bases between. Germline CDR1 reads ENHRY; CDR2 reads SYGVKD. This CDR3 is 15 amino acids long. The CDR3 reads CAISDFARGAYEQYF. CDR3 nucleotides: TGTGCCATCAGTGATTTCGCCAGGGGAGCCTACGAGCAGTACTTC.

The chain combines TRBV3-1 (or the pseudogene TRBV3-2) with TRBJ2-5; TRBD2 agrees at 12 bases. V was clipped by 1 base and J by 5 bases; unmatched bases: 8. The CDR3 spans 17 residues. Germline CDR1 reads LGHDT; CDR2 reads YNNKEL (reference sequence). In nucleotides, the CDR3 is TGTGCCAGCAGCCAAGGGCCTAGCGGGAGGGCCAGGGAGACCCAGTACTTC. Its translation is CASSQGPSGRARETQYF.

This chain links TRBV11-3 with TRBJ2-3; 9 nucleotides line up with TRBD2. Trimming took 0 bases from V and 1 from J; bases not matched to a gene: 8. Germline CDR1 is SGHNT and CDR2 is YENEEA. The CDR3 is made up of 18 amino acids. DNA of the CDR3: TGTGCCAGCAGCTTAGAAGGAGGCGGGAGGGCGCGCACAGATACGCAGTATTTT. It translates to CASSLEGGGRARTDTQYF.

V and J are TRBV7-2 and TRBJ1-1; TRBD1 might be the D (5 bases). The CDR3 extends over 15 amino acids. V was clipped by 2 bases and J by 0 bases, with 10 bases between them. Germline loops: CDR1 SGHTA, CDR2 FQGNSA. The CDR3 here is CASSLNGGLNTEAFF. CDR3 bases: TGTGCCAGCAGCTTAAACGGGGGTCTGAACACTGAAGCTTTCTTT.

CDR3 loop: CASSLRSGSYYNEQFF. DNA for the CDR3: TGTGCCAGCAGCCTTCGTAGCGGGAGTTATTACAATGAGCAGTTCTTC. The chain couples TRBV7-9 to TRBJ2-1; 9 nucleotides match TRBD2. CDR3 length equals 16 residues. Trimming removed 5 bases from V and 4 bases from J; junction bases left unmatched: 9. Germline assignment: CDR1 SEHNR and CDR2 FQNEAQ (reference sequence). The full variable domain, in which reference TRBV7-9 and TRBJ2-1 provide the parts outside the CDR3, is DTGVSQNPRHKITKRGQNVTFRCDPISEHNRLYWYRQTLGQGPEFLTYFQNEAQLEKSRLLSDRFSAERPKGSFSTLEIQRTEQGDSAMYLCASSLRSGSYYNEQFFGPGTRLTVL.

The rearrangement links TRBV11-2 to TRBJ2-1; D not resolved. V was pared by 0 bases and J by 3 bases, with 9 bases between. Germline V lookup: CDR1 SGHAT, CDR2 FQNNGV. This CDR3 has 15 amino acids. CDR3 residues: CASSLDPRSYNEQFF. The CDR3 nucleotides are TGTGCCAGCAGCTTAGACCCGAGGAGCTACAATGAGCAGTTCTTC.

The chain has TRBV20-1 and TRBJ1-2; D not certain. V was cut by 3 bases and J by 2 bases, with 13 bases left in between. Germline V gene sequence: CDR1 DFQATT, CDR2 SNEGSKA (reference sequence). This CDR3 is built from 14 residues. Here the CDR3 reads CSASLPFTNYGYTF. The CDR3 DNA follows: TGCAGTGCTAGTCTGCCATTTACAAACTATGGCTACACCTTC.

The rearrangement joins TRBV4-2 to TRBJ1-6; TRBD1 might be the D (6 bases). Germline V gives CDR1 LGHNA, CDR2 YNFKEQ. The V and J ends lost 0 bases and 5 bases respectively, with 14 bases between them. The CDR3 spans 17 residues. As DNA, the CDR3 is TGTGCCAGCAGCCAAGATGAGGGCAGGGGAAATAATTCACCCCTCCACTTT. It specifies CASSQDEGRGNNSPLHF.

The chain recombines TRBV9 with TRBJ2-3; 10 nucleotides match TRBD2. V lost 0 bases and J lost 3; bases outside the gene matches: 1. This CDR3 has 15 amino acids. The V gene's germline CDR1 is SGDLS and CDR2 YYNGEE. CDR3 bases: TGTGCCAGCAGCGTAGGAGCGGGAGGGACAGATACGCAGTATTTT. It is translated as CASSVGAGGTDTQYF.

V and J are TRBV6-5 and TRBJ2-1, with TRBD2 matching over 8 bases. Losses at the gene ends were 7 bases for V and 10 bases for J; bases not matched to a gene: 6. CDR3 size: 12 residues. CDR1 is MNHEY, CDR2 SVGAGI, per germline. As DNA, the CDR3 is TGTGCCAGCAATAGCGGGATCGGGGAGCAGTTCTTC. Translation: CASNSGIGEQFF.

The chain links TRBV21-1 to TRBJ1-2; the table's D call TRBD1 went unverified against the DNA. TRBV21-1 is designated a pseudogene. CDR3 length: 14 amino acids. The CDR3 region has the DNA TGTGCCAGCAGCAAAGGGGGCAGGGTTCCCGGCTACACCTTC. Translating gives CASSKGGRVPGYTF.